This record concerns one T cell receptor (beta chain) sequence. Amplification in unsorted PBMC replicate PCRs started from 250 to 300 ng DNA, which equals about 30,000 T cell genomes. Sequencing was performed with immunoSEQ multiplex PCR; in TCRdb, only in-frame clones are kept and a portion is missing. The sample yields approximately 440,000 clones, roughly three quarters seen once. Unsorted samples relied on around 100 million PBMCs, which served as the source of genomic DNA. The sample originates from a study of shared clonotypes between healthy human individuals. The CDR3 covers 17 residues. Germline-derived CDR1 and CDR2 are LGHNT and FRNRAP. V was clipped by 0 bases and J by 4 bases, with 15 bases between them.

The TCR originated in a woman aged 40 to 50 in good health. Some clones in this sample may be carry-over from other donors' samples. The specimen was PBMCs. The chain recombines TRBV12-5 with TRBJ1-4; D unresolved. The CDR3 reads CASGLVLGFGDNEKLFF. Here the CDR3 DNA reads TGTGCTAGTGGTTTGGTATTGGGGTTTGGGGATAATGAAAAACTGTTTTTT.